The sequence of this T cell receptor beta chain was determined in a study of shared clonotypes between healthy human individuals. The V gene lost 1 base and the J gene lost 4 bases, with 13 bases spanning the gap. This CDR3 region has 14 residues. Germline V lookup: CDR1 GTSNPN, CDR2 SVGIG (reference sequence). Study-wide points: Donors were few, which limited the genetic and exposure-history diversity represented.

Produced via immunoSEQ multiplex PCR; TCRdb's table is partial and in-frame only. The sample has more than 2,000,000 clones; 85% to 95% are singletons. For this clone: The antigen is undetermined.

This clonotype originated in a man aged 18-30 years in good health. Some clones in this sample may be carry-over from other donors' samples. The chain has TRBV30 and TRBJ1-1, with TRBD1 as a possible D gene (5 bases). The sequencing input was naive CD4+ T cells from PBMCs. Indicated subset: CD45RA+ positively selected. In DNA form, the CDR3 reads TGTGCCTGGAGTGGGTGGGGGGTTCGCACTGAAGCTTTCTTT. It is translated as CAWSGWGVRTEAFF.